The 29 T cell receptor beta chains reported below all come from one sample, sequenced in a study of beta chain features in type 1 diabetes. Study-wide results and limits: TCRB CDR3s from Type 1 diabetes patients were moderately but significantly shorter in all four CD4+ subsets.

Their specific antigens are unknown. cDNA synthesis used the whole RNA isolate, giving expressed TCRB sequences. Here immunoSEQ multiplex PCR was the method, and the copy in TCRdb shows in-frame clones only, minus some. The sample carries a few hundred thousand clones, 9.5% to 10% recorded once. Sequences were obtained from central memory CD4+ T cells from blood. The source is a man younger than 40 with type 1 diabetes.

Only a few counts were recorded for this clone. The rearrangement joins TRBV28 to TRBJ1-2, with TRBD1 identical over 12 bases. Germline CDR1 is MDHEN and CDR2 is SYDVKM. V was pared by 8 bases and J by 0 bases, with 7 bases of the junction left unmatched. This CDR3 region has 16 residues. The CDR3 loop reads CASAGTGGTANYGYTF. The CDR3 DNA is TGTGCCAGCGCTGGGACAGGGGGCACAGCTAACTATGGCTACACCTTC.

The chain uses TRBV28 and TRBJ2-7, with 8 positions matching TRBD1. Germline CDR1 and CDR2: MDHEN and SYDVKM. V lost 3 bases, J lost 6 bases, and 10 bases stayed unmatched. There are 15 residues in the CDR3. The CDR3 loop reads CASSLGGQGLREQYF. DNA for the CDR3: TGTGCCAGCAGTTTGGGCGGACAGGGCCTTCGCGAGCAGTACTTC.

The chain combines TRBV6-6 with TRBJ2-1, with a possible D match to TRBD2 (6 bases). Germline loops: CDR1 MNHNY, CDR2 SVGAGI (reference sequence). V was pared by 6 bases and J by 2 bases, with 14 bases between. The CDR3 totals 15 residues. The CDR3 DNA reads TGTGCCAGCAGGGGGGAGGCAGGCGCCTACAATGAGCAGTTCTTC. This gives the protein CASRGEAGAYNEQFF.

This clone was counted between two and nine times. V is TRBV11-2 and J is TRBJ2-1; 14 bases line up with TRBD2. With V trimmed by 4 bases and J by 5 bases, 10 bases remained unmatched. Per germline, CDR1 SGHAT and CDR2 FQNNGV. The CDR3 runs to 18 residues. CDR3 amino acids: CASSSGLAGVHPNNEQFF. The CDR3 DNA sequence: TGTGCCAGCAGCTCGGGACTAGCGGGAGTACACCCCAACAATGAGCAGTTCTTC.

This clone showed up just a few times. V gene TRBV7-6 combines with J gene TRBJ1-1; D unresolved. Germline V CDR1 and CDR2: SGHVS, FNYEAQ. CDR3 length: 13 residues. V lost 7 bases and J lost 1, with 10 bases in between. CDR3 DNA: TGTGCCAGCACAATAGAGGGGAACACTGAAGCTTTCTTT. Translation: CASTIEGNTEAFF.

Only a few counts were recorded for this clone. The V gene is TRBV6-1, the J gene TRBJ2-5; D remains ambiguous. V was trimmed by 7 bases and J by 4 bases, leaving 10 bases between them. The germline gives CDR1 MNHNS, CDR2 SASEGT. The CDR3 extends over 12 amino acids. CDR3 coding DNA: TGTGCCAGCATTTCATGGGGAGAGACCCAGTACTTC. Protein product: CASISWGETQYF.

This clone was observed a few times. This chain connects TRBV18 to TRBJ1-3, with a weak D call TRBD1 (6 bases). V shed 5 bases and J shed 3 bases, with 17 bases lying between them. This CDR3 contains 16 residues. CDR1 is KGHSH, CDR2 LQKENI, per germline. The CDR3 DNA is TGTGCCAGCTCAGTTCGCGGGGGCGAAGTTGGAAACACCATATATTTT. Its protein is CASSVRGGEVGNTIYF.

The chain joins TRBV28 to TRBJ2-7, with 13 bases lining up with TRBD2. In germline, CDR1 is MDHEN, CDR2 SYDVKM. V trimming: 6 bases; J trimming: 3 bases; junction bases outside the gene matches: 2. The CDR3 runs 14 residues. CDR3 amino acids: CASRGLAGYYEQYF. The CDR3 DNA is TGTGCCAGCAGGGGACTAGCGGGGTACTACGAGCAGTACTTC.

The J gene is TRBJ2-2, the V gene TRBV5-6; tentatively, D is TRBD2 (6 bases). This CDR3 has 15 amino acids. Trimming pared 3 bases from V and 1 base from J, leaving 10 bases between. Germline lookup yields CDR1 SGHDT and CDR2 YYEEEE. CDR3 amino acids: CASSSGLRNTGELFF. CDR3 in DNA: TGTGCCAGCAGCTCGGGACTCAGGAACACCGGGGAGCTGTTTTTT.

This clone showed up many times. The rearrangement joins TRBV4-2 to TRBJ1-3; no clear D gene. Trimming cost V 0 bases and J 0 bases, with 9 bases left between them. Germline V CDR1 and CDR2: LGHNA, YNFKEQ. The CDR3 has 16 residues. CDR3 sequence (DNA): TGTGCCAGCAGCCAAGATTTCTCGGACTCTGGAAACACCATATATTTT. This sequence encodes CASSQDFSDSGNTIYF.

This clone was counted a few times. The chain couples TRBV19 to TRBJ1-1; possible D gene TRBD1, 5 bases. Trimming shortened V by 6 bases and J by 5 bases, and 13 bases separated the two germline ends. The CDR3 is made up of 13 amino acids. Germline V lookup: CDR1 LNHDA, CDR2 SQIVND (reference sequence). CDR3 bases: TGTGCCAGTAGACCCCAGGGATTTACTGAAGCTTTCTTT. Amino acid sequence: CASRPQGFTEAFF.

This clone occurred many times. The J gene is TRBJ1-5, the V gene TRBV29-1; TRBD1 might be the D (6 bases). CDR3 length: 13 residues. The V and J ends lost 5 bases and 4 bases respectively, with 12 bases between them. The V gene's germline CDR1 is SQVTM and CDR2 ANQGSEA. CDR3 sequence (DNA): TGCAGCGTTCGTGCAGGGGCTAATCAGCCCCAGCATTTT. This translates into CSVRAGANQPQHF.

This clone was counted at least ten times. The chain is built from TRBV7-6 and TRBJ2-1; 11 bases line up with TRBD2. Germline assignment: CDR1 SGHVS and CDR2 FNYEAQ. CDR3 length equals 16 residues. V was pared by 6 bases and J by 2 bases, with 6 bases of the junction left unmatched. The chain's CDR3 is CASRPLAGGAYNEQFF. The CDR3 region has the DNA TGTGCCAGCAGGCCTCTAGCGGGAGGAGCCTACAATGAGCAGTTCTTC. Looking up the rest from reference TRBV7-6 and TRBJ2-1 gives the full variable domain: GAGVSQSPRYKVTKRGQDVALRCDPISGHVSLYWYRQALGQGPEFLTYFNYEAQQDKSGLPNDRFSAERPEGSISTLTIQRTEQRDSAMYRCASRPLAGGAYNEQFFGPGTRLTVL.

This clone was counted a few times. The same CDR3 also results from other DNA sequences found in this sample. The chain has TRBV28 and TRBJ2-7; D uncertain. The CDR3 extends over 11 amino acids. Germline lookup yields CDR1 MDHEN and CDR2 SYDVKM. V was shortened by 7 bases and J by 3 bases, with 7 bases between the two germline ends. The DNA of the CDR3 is TGTGCCAGCACCTCAAACTACGAGCAGTACTTC. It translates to CASTSNYEQYF. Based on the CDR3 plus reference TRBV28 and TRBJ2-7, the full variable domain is DVKVTQSSRYLVKRTGEKVFLECVQDMDHENMFWYRQDPGLGLRLIYFSYDVKMKEKGDIPEGYSVSREKKERFSLILESASTNQTSMYLCASTSNYEQYFGPGTRLTVT.

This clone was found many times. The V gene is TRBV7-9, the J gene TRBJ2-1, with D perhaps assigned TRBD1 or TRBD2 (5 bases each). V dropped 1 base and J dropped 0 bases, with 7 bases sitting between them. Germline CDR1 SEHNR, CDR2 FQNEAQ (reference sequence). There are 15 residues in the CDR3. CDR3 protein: CASSLEGSSYNEQFF. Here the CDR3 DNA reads TGTGCCAGCAGCTTAGAGGGGAGCTCCTACAATGAGCAGTTCTTC.

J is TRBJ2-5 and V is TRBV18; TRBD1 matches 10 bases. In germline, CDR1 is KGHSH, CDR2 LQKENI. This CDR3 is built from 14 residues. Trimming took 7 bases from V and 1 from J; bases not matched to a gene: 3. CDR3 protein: CASCDRGLQETQYF. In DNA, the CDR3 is TGTGCCAGCTGTGACAGGGGGCTCCAAGAGACCCAGTACTTC.

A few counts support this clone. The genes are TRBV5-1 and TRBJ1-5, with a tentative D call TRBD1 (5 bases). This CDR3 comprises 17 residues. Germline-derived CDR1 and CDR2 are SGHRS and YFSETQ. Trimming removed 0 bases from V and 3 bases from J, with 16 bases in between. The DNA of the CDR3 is TGCGCCAGCAGCTTGGACCCGCAGGGTGGTAACAATCAGCCCCAGCATTTT. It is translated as CASSLDPQGGNNQPQHF.

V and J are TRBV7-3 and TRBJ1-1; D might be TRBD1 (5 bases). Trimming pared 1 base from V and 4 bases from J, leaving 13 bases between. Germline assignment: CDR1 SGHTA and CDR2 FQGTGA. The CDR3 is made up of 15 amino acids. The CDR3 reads CASSLMGRRGTEAFF. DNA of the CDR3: TGTGCCAGCAGCTTAATGGGACGGCGGGGCACTGAAGCTTTCTTT. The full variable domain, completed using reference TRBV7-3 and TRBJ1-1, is GAGVSQTPSNKVTEKGKYVELRCDPISGHTALYWYRQSLGQGPEFLIYFQGTGAADDSGLPNDRFFAVRPEGSVSTLKIQRTERGDSAVYLCASSLMGRRGTEAFFGQGTRLTVV.

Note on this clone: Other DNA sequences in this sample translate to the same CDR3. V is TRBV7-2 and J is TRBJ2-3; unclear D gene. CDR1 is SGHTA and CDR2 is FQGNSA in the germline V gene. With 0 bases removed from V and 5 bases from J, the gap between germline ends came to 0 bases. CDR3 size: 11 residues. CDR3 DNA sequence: TGTGCCAGCAGCTTAGCAGATACGCAGTATTTT. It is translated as CASSLADTQYF. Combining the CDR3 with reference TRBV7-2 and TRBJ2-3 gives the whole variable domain GAGVSQSPSNKVTEKGKDVELRCDPISGHTALYWYRQSLGQGLEFLIYFQGNSAPDKSGLPSDRFSAERTGGSVSTLTIQRTQQEDSAVYLCASSLADTQYFGPGTRLTVL.

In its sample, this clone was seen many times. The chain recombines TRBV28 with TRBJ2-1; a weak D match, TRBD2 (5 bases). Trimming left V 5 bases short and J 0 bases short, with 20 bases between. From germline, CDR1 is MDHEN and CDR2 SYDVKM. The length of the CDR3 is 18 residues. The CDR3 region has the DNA TGTGCCAGCAGTACCTACTTCCCCGCGGAGGACTCCTACAATGAGCAGTTCTTC. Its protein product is CASSTYFPAEDSYNEQFF. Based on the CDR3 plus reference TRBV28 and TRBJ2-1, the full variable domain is DVKVTQSSRYLVKRTGEKVFLECVQDMDHENMFWYRQDPGLGLRLIYFSYDVKMKEKGDIPEGYSVSREKKERFSLILESASTNQTSMYLCASSTYFPAEDSYNEQFFGPGTRLTVL.

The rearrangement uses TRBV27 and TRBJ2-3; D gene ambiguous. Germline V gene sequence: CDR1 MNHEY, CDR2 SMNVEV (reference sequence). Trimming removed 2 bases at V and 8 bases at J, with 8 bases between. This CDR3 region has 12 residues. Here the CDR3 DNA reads TGTGCCAGCAGTTTACCCATAGGTACGCAGTATTTT. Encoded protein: CASSLPIGTQYF.

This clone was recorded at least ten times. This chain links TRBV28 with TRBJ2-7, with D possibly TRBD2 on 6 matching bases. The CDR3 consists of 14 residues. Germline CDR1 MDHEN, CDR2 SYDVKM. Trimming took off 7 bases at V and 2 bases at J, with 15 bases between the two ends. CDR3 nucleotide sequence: TGTGCCAGCATGGAGGGTCGCCTCGCCTACGAGCAGTACTTC. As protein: CASMEGRLAYEQYF.

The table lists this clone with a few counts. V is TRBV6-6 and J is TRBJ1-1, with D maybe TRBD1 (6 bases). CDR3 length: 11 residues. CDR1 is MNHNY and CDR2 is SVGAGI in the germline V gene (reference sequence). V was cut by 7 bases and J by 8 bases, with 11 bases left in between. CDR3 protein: CASTQDREAFF. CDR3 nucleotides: TGTGCCAGCACTCAGGACAGAGAAGCTTTCTTT.

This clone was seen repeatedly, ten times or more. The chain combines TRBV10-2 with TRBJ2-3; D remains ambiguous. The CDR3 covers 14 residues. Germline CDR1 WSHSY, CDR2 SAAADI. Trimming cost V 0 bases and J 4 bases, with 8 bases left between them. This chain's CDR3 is CASSESAGSDTQYF. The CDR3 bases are TGCGCCAGCAGTGAGTCCGCTGGGTCAGATACGCAGTATTTT.

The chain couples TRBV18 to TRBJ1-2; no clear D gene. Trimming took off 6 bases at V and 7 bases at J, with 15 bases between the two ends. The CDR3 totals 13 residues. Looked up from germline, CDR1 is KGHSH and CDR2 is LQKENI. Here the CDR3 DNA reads TGTGCCAGCTCGCAACCTAAATTGTTTGGCTACACCTTC. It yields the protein CASSQPKLFGYTF.

CDR3 loop: CANPVGVRTDTQYF. As DNA, the CDR3 is TGTGCCAACCCAGTGGGGGTACGGACAGATACGCAGTATTTT. The V gene is TRBV5-6, the J gene TRBJ2-3; the D gene could be TRBD1 or TRBD2 (5 bases each). The germline V gene has CDR1 SGHDT and CDR2 YYEEEE. The CDR3 is made up of 14 amino acids. V was cut by 9 bases and J by 3 bases, with 17 bases left in between.

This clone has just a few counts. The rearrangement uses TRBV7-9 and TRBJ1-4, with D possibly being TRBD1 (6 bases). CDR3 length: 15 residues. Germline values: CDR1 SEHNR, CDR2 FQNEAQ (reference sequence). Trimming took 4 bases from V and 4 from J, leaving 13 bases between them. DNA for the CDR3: TGTGCCAGCAGCTACGGACAGTCGGATAATGAAAAACTGTTTTTT. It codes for CASSYGQSDNEKLFF.

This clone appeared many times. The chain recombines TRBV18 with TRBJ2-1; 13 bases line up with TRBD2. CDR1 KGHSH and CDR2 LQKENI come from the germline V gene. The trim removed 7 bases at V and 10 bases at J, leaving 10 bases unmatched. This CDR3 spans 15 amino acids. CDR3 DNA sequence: TGTGCCAGCTGTTCCGATGGACTAGCGGGAGTAGAGCAGTTCTTC. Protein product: CASCSDGLAGVEQFF.

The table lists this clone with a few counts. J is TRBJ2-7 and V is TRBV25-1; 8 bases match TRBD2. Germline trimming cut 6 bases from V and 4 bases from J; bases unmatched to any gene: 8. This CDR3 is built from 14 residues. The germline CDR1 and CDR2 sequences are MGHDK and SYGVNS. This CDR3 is CASSGRGALYEQYF. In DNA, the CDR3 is TGTGCCAGCAGCGGGCGGGGGGCACTTTACGAGCAGTACTTC.